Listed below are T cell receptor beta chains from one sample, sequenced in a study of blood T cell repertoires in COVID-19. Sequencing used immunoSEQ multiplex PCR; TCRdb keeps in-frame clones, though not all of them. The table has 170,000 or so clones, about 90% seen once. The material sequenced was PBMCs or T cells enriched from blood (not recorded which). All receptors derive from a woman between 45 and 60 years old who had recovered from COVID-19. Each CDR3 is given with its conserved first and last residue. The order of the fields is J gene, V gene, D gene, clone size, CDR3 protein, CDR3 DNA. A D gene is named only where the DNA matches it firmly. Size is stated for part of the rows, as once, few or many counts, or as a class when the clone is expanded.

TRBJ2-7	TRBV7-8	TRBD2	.	CASSSLAGRALEQYF	TGTGCCAGCAGCTCCTTAGCGGGGAGGGCCCTCGAGCAGTACTTC
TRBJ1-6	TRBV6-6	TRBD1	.	CASTWTGGSSPLHF	TGTGCCAGCACCTGGACAGGGGGTAGTTCACCCCTCCACTTT
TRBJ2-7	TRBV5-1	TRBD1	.	CASSLTGGEQYF	TGCGCCAGCAGCTTGACAGGGGGCGAGCAGTACTTC
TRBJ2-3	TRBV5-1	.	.	CASSLAGGITDTQYF	TGCGCCAGCAGCTTGGCAGGCGGGATCACAGATACGCAGTATTTT
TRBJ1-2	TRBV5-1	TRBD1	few	CASSSGQGKGYTF	TGCGCCAGCAGCTCCGGACAGGGGAAAGGCTACACCTTC
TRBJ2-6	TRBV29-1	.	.	CSVSSGANVLTF	TGCAGCGTTTCTTCTGGGGCCAACGTCCTGACTTTC
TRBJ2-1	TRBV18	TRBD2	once	CASSPPSGRYNEQFF	TGTGCCAGCTCACCACCTAGCGGGAGATACAATGAGCAGTTCTTC
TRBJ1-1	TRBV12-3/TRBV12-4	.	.	CASSLFGPEAFF	TGTGCCAGCAGTTTATTCGGTCCTGAAGCTTTCTTT
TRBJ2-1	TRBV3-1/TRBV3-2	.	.	CASSQVSGRSSYNEQFF	TGTGCCAGCAGCCAAGTTTCCGGGAGAAGCTCCTACAATGAGCAGTTCTTC
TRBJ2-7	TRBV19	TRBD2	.	CASSNPLAGYYEQYF	TGTGCCAGTAGTAACCCTCTAGCGGGGTACTACGAGCAGTACTTC
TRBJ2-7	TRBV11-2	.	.	CASSLDRWEQYF	TGTGCCAGCAGCTTAGATCGGTGGGAGCAGTACTTC
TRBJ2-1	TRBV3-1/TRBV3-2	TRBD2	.	CASSQGGGPLNEQFF	TGTGCCAGCAGCCAAGGGGGAGGGCCCCTCAATGAGCAGTTCTTC
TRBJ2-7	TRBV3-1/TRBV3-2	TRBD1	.	CASSPGTASSYEQYF	TGTGCCAGCAGCCCAGGGACAGCCAGCTCCTACGAGCAGTACTTC
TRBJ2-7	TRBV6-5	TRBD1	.	CASRRQGGHYEQYF	TGTGCCAGCAGAAGACAGGGCGGACACTACGAGCAGTACTTC
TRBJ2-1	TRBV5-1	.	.	CASSPASRVANEQFF	TGCGCCAGCAGCCCCGCCAGCAGGGTGGCCAATGAGCAGTTCTTC
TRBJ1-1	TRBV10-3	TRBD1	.	CAKGSSTGVNTEAFF	TGTGCCAAAGGGTCCTCAACAGGGGTCAACACTGAAGCTTTCTTT
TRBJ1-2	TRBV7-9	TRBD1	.	CASSEMGQGHGYTF	TGTGCCAGCAGCGAAATGGGACAGGGACATGGCTACACCTTC
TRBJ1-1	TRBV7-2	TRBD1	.	CASSLQGARTEAFF	TGTGCCAGCAGCCTACAGGGGGCGAGGACTGAAGCTTTCTTT
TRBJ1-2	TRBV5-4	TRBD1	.	CASSLETGNYGYTF	TGTGCCAGCAGCTTGGAGACAGGGAACTATGGCTACACCTTC
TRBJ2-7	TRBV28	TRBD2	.	CASSAPEGGVENEQYF	TGTGCCAGCAGTGCCCCGGAGGGAGGGGTGGAGAACGAGCAGTACTTC
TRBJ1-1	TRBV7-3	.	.	CASSLQANTEAFF	TGTGCCAGCAGCTTACAGGCGAACACTGAAGCTTTCTTT
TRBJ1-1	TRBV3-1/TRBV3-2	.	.	CASSQGSGQNTEAFF	TGTGCCAGCAGCCAAGGGTCAGGCCAGAACACTGAAGCTTTCTTT
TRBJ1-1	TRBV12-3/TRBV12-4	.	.	CASTPGLGAFF	TGTGCCAGCACCCCGGGACTAGGAGCTTTCTTT
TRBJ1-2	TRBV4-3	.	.	CASSQDLGRVGGYTF	TGCGCCAGCAGCCAAGATCTGGGCAGGGTGGGTGGCTACACCTTC
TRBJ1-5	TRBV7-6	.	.	CASSLEQGSNQPQHF	TGTGCCAGCAGCTTAGAGCAGGGTAGCAATCAGCCCCAGCATTTT
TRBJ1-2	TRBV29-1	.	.	CSVEGGGVRGERSYGYTF	TGCAGCGTTGAAGGAGGCGGTGTCAGGGGAGAAAGGTCCTATGGCTACACCTTC
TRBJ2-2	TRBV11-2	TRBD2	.	CASSLKWEGGTGELFF	TGTGCCAGCAGCTTAAAATGGGAGGGCGGCACCGGGGAGCTGTTTTTT
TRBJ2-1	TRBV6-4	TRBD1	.	CASRRGTGENNEQFF	TGTGCCAGCAGGAGGGGGACAGGGGAAAACAATGAGCAGTTCTTC
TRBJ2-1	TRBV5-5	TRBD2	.	CASSLLIAGGLEQFF	TGTGCCAGCAGCTTGTTGATAGCGGGAGGGCTTGAGCAGTTCTTC
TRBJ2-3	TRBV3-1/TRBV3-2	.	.	CASSPRTWTAREDTQYF	TGTGCCAGCAGCCCCCGAACATGGACAGCACGGGAAGATACGCAGTATTTT
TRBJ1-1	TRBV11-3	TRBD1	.	CASSSGQGDTEAFF	TGTGCCAGCAGCTCGGGACAGGGGGACACTGAAGCTTTCTTT
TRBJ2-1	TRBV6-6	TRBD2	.	CASKGLAENNEQFF	TGTGCCAGCAAGGGACTAGCGGAGAACAATGAGCAGTTCTTC
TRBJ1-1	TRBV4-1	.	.	CASSQVSGGANTEAFF	TGCGCCAGCAGCCAAGTCTCCGGGGGGGCGAACACTGAAGCTTTCTTT
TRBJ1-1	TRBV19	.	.	CASSISWQARAFF	TGTGCCAGTAGTATTTCGTGGCAGGCGAGAGCTTTCTTT
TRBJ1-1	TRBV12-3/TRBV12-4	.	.	CASRSHRVTEAFF	TGTGCCAGCAGGAGCCACAGGGTCACTGAAGCTTTCTTT
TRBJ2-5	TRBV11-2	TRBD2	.	CASSSPSGTSGKAQYF	TGTGCCAGCAGCTCCCCGTCCGGGACTAGCGGGAAGGCCCAGTACTTC
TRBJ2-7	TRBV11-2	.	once	CASSLRQDYGEQYF	TGTGCCAGCAGCTTACGGCAGGACTACGGGGAGCAGTACTTC
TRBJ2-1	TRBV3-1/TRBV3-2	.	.	CASSQRGTANNEQFF	TGTGCCAGCAGCCAGAGGGGGACGGCTAACAATGAGCAGTTCTTC
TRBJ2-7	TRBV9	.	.	CASSPAGILPQYF	TGTGCCAGCAGCCCCGCAGGGATTCTCCCCCAGTACTTC
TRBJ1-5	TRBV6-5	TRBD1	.	CASSYSRTGGGQPQHF	TGTGCCAGCAGTTACTCGAGGACAGGGGGCGGGCAGCCCCAGCATTTT
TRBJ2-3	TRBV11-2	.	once	CASSFTGGTDTQYF	TGTGCCAGCAGCTTTACGGGGGGCACAGATACGCAGTATTTT
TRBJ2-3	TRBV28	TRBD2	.	CASSLLAGGTDTQYF	TGTGCCAGCAGTTTATTAGCGGGAGGCACAGATACGCAGTATTTT